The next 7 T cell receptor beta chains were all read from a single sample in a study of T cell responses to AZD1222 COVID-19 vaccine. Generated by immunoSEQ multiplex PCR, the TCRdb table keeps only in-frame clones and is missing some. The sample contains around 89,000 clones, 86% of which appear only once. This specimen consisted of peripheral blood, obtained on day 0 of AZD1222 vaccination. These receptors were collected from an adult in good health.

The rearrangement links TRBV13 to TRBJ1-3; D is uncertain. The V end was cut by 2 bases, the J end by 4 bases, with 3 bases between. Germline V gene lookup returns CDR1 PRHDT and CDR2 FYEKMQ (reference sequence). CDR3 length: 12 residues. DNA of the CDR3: TGTGCCAGCAGCTTAATGGGAAACACCATATATTTT. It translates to CASSLMGNTIYF.

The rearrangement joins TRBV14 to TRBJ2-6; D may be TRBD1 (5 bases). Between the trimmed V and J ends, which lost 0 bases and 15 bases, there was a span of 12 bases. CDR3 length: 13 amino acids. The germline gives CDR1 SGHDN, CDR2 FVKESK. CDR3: CASSQDLTGTLTF. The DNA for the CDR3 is TGTGCCAGCAGCCAAGACCTCACAGGTACCCTGACTTTC.

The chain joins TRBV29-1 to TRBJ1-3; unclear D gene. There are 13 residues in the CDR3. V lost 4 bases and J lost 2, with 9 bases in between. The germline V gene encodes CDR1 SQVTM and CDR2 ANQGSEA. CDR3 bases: TGCAGCGTTGCCCGGACTACTGGAAACACCATATATTTT. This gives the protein CSVARTTGNTIYF. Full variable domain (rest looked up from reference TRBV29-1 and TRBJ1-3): SAVISQKPSRDICQRGTSLTIQCQVDSQVTMMFWYRQQPGQSLTLIATANQGSEATYESGFVIDKFPISRPNLTFSTLTVSNMSPEDSSIYLCSVARTTGNTIYFGEGSWLTVV.

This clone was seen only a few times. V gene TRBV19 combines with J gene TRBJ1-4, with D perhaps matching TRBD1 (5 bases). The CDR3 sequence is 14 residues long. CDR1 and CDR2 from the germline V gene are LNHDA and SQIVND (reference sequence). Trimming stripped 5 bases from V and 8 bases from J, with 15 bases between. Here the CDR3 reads CASSQGRGREKLFF. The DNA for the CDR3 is TGTGCCAGTAGTCAAGGCCGGGGACGGGAAAAACTGTTTTTT.

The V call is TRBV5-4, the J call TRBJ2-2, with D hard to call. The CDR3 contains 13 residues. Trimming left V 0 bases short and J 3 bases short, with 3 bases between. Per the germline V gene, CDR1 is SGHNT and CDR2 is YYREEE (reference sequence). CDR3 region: CASSLDYTGELFF. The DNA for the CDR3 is TGTGCCAGCAGCTTGGATTACACCGGGGAGCTGTTTTTT.

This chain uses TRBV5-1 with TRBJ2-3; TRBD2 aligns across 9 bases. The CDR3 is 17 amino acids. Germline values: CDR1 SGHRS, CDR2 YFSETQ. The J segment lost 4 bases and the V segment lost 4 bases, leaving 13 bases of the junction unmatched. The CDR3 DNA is TGCGCCAGCAGCCTCGAAGGGGCGGGAGGGCCTCCAGATACGCAGTATTTT. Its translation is CASSLEGAGGPPDTQYF.

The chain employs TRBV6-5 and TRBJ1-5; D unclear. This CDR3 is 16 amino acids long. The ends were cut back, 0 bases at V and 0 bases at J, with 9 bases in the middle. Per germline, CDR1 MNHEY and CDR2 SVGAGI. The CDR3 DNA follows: TGTGCCAGCAGTTACTCAACACCGGTTAGCAATCAGCCCCAGCATTTT. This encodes CASSYSTPVSNQPQHF.